These T cell receptor beta chains were read from a single sample in a study of T-cell memory formation after mild COVID-19. TCRdb re-derived calls from the 5' RACE reads in MiXCR, one entry per CDR3 protein. The profile shows some 190,000 distinct CDR3 sequences, about 18% of them singletons. Sequences were obtained from PBMCs or a T cell subset sorted from them (not recorded which). These TCRs come from an adult woman who had mild COVID-19 (a few samples of this study predate the infection). Cell type and time point are not known. The CDR3 runs from the conserved cysteine through the conserved F or W. Fields, in order: D gene, J gene, V gene, clone size, CDR3 DNA, CDR3 protein. A D gene is named only where the DNA matches it firmly. Clone size is shown for a subset of rows, as once, few, many or a class of expanded clone.

d_call: TRBD1
j_call: TRBJ1-5
v_call: TRBV12-3/TRBV12-4
clone_size: once
cdr3_nt: TGTGCCAGCAGTTTAGTGGGGAGACAGGGTAGCAATCAGCCCCAGCATTTT
cdr3_aa: CASSLVGRQGSNQPQHF

d_call: NA
j_call: TRBJ2-3
v_call: TRBV6-1
clone_size: NA
cdr3_nt: TGTGCCAGCAGTCGAAGGCTGGCGATCTCCCAGGATACGCAGTATTTT
cdr3_aa: CASSRRLAISQDTQYF

d_call: NA
j_call: TRBJ2-7
v_call: TRBV5-1
clone_size: many
cdr3_nt: TGCGCCAGCAGCTTGGGTGCAGCTTACGAGCAGTACTTC
cdr3_aa: CASSLGAAYEQYF

d_call: TRBD1
j_call: TRBJ1-6
v_call: TRBV10-3
clone_size: NA
cdr3_nt: TGTGCCACCAGACAGGGAATGATAATAAGCTCCTATAATTCACCCCTCCACTTT
cdr3_aa: CATRQGMIISSYNSPLHF

d_call: TRBD1
j_call: TRBJ1-2
v_call: TRBV5-1
clone_size: few
cdr3_nt: TGCGCCAGCAGCTCTTTACTCGGGACAGGCGATAACTATGGCTACACCTTC
cdr3_aa: CASSSLLGTGDNYGYTF

d_call: TRBD1
j_call: TRBJ1-1
v_call: TRBV9
clone_size: NA
cdr3_nt: TGTGCCAGCAGCAGGGGGCCAGAAGAAGAAGCTTTCTTT
cdr3_aa: CASSRGPEEEAFF

d_call: TRBD1
j_call: TRBJ2-7
v_call: TRBV7-2
clone_size: NA
cdr3_nt: TGTGCCAGCAGCTCCATGGACAGGGGGAACTACGAGCAGTACTTC
cdr3_aa: CASSSMDRGNYEQYF

d_call: NA
j_call: TRBJ2-1
v_call: TRBV30
clone_size: NA
cdr3_nt: TGTGCCTGGAGCCCCGATAGGTACAATGAGCAGTTCTTC
cdr3_aa: CAWSPDRYNEQFF

d_call: NA
j_call: TRBJ2-3
v_call: TRBV5-1
clone_size: NA
cdr3_nt: TGCGCCAGCGTCCTGGGAACAAGTAGCACAGATACGCAGTATTTT
cdr3_aa: CASVLGTSSTDTQYF

d_call: TRBD1
j_call: TRBJ1-5
v_call: TRBV23-1
clone_size: NA
cdr3_nt: TGCGCCAGCAGTCCGCCGGGACAGGGAAATCCTCTGGTCGCGGATCAGCCCCAGCATTTT
cdr3_aa: CASSPPGQGNPLVADQPQHF

d_call: TRBD1
j_call: TRBJ2-5
v_call: TRBV12-3/TRBV12-4
clone_size: NA
cdr3_nt: TGTGCCAGCAGTTCCTCGACAGGGCCCGAGACCCAGTACTTC
cdr3_aa: CASSSSTGPETQYF

d_call: NA
j_call: TRBJ2-1
v_call: TRBV3-1
clone_size: few
cdr3_nt: TGTGCCAGCAGCCAAGATTCGCGGTTCTCCTACAATGAGCAGTTCTTC
cdr3_aa: CASSQDSRFSYNEQFF

d_call: NA
j_call: TRBJ1-1
v_call: TRBV12-3/TRBV12-4
clone_size: many
cdr3_nt: TGTGCCAGCAGTTTTTACGACACTGAAGCTTTCTTT
cdr3_aa: CASSFYDTEAFF

d_call: TRBD2
j_call: TRBJ2-3
v_call: TRBV12-3/TRBV12-4
clone_size: NA
cdr3_nt: TGTGCCAGCAGTAAGACTAGCATTAGCACAGATACGCAGTATTTT
cdr3_aa: CASSKTSISTDTQYF

d_call: NA
j_call: TRBJ2-2
v_call: TRBV2
clone_size: few
cdr3_nt: TGTGCCAGCAGTGGGCGAACAGGGACTCAGAACACCGGGGAGCTGTTTTTT
cdr3_aa: CASSGRTGTQNTGELFF

d_call: NA
j_call: TRBJ1-1
v_call: TRBV7-8
clone_size: few
cdr3_nt: TGTGCCAGCAGCTTAGAAAGAGGGGCTTCGGGTGAAGCTTTCTTT
cdr3_aa: CASSLERGASGEAFF

d_call: NA
j_call: TRBJ1-1
v_call: TRBV5-4
clone_size: few
cdr3_nt: TGTGCCAGCAGCCCATGTCGGAACACTGAAGCTTTCTTT
cdr3_aa: CASSPCRNTEAFF

d_call: NA
j_call: TRBJ2-3
v_call: TRBV3-1
clone_size: few
cdr3_nt: TGTGCCAGCAGCCAAGCCGGCCTAGCCGGGGATACGCAGTATTTT
cdr3_aa: CASSQAGLAGDTQYF

d_call: NA
j_call: TRBJ1-3
v_call: TRBV7-9
clone_size: few
cdr3_nt: TGTGCCAGCAGCTCCTGGGACTCTGGAAACACCATATATTTT
cdr3_aa: CASSSWDSGNTIYF

d_call: TRBD2
j_call: TRBJ2-4
v_call: TRBV15
clone_size: NA
cdr3_nt: TGTGCCACCAGCCCCGCGGGGGGATTGCTGGCCAAAAACATTCAGTACTTC
cdr3_aa: CATSPAGGLLAKNIQYF

d_call: NA
j_call: TRBJ2-3
v_call: TRBV9
clone_size: few
cdr3_nt: TGTGCCAGCAGCGTAGGGACCATCTGGGATACGCAGTATTTT
cdr3_aa: CASSVGTIWDTQYF

d_call: NA
j_call: TRBJ1-5
v_call: TRBV20-1
clone_size: NA
cdr3_nt: TGCAGTGCTAGTTCCTCAGGCGTCAGCAATCAGCCCCAGCATTTT
cdr3_aa: CSASSSGVSNQPQHF

d_call: NA
j_call: TRBJ2-1
v_call: TRBV5-1
clone_size: NA
cdr3_nt: TGCGCCAGCAGCTTGGGAGGACCGGTTGAGCAGTTCTTC
cdr3_aa: CASSLGGPVEQFF

d_call: NA
j_call: TRBJ2-5
v_call: TRBV15
clone_size: few
cdr3_nt: TGTGCCACCAGCAGAGGAAAGGAGACCCAGTACTTC
cdr3_aa: CATSRGKETQYF

d_call: NA
j_call: TRBJ2-7
v_call: TRBV30
clone_size: NA
cdr3_nt: TGTGCCGGGGGAGGCCGGGACTTCCTCTACGAGCAGTACTTC
cdr3_aa: CAGGGRDFLYEQYF

d_call: NA
j_call: TRBJ2-3
v_call: TRBV20-1
clone_size: few
cdr3_nt: TGCAGTGCTAGCTTTTACCCGGGGACACAAGATACGCAGTATTTT
cdr3_aa: CSASFYPGTQDTQYF

d_call: NA
j_call: TRBJ1-2
v_call: TRBV19
clone_size: few
cdr3_nt: TGTGCCAGTAGTATTCCCCAGGGCGGCGGCTACACCTTC
cdr3_aa: CASSIPQGGGYTF

d_call: TRBD1
j_call: TRBJ1-1
v_call: TRBV19
clone_size: NA
cdr3_nt: TGTGCCAGTAGCGTACAGGGGCAGAACACTGAAGCTTTCTTT
cdr3_aa: CASSVQGQNTEAFF

d_call: NA
j_call: TRBJ2-5
v_call: TRBV11-1
clone_size: NA
cdr3_nt: TGTGCCAGCAGCTTTGGGGTCCGGGAGACCCAGTACTTC
cdr3_aa: CASSFGVRETQYF

d_call: NA
j_call: TRBJ2-5
v_call: TRBV20-1
clone_size: NA
cdr3_nt: TGCAGTGCTCAGGTTACGGAGACCCAGTACTTC
cdr3_aa: CSAQVTETQYF

d_call: NA
j_call: TRBJ1-2
v_call: TRBV10-2
clone_size: few
cdr3_nt: TGCGCCAGCTCGGGACCCCCTAACTATGGCTACACCTTC
cdr3_aa: CASSGPPNYGYTF

d_call: NA
j_call: TRBJ1-1
v_call: TRBV6-6
clone_size: NA
cdr3_nt: TGTGCCAGCAGTTACTCGCAAAGGGCTACTGAAGCTTTCTTT
cdr3_aa: CASSYSQRATEAFF

d_call: NA
j_call: TRBJ1-1
v_call: TRBV5-1
clone_size: NA
cdr3_nt: TGCGCCAGCAGCTGGGGGACGAATACAGGCTCCCCTGAAGCTTTCTTT
cdr3_aa: CASSWGTNTGSPEAFF

d_call: NA
j_call: TRBJ2-2
v_call: TRBV11-3
clone_size: NA
cdr3_nt: TGTGCCAGCAGCTTGGTAACTTGGAAGAACACCGGGGAGCTGTTTTTT
cdr3_aa: CASSLVTWKNTGELFF

d_call: NA
j_call: TRBJ1-2
v_call: TRBV12-3/TRBV12-4
clone_size: NA
cdr3_nt: TGTGCCAGCAGTGGACTGGAGCGTAGCTACACCTTC
cdr3_aa: CASSGLERSYTF